One and the same sample provided the 28 T cell receptor beta chains below, sequenced in a study of shared clonotypes between healthy human individuals. TCRdb's table, derived via immunoSEQ multiplex PCR, lists solely in-frame clones and lacks some. The sample lists 2,100,000 or so clones; approximately 94% were seen once. Sample: naive CD4+ T cells sorted from blood. Subset specified: CD45RA+ positively selected. The receptors originated from a man between 18 and 35 years old in good health.

J is TRBJ2-7 and V is TRBV6-6; D is unresolved. This CDR3 is built from 12 residues. V was pared by 6 bases and J by 3 bases, with 9 bases between. The germline gives CDR1 MNHNY, CDR2 SVGAGI (reference sequence). CDR3 bases: TGTGCCAGCAGCCCGGACGGCTACGAGCAGTACTTC. Its protein product is CASSPDGYEQYF.

About this clone: Other nucleotide sequences in the sample specify the same CDR3. The chain recombines TRBV5-1 with TRBJ2-7; TRBD2 aligns across 10 bases. The junction had 4 bases not matched to a gene; V was cut back by 4 bases and J by 0 bases. The CDR3 extends over 15 amino acids. Germline lookup yields CDR1 SGHRS and CDR2 YFSETQ. Here the CDR3 DNA reads TGCGCCAGCAGCCGGACTAGCGGTAGCTCCTACGAGCAGTACTTC. This translates into CASSRTSGSSYEQYF.

The V and J genes are TRBV18 and TRBJ2-1; TRBD2 is a possible D gene (6 bases). With 6 bases removed from V and 9 bases from J, the gap between germline ends came to 18 bases. This CDR3 region has 14 residues. Germline values: CDR1 KGHSH, CDR2 LQKENI. The CDR3, as DNA: TGTGCCAGCTCCCCCGGGACTTCACAAGGTGAGCAGTTCTTC. Protein: CASSPGTSQGEQFF.

V gene TRBV10-3 combines with J gene TRBJ2-2, with unresolved D. The CDR3 contains 13 residues. The ends were cut back, 6 bases at V and 6 bases at J, with 11 bases in the middle. Per the germline V gene, CDR1 is ENHRY and CDR2 is SYGVKD. The DNA for the CDR3 is TGTGCCATCAGCCTCTTAAGCCCCGGGGAGCTGTTTTTT. It codes for CAISLLSPGELFF.

With regard to this clone: Different DNA sequences within this sample yield the same CDR3. The chain uses TRBV2 and TRBJ1-5; 8 bases line up with TRBD1. V lost 7 bases and J lost 1; bases outside the gene matches: 3. Looked up from germline, CDR1 is SNHLY and CDR2 is FYNNEI. The CDR3 covers 14 residues. The CDR3 DNA sequence: TGTGCCAGCAATGACAGGGGAAGCAATCAGCCCCAGCATTTT. Encoded protein: CASNDRGSNQPQHF.

This clone appeared a few times. V gene TRBV10-2 combines with J gene TRBJ1-2, with D possibly matching TRBD1 (6 bases). Germline V gives CDR1 WSHSY, CDR2 SAAADI. The CDR3 has 12 amino acids. Trimming left V 6 bases short and J 2 bases short, with 7 bases between. The CDR3 nucleotides read TGCGCCAGCAGCACAGGGAACTATGGCTACACCTTC. This gives the protein CASSTGNYGYTF.

A word on this clone: This CDR3 is also generated by other DNA sequences in the sample. The chain couples TRBV28 to TRBJ1-6; no clear D gene. V was pared by 1 base and J by 6 bases, with 4 bases between. The CDR3 loop spans 13 amino acids. The germline V gene has CDR1 MDHEN and CDR2 SYDVKM. CDR3 nucleotide sequence: TGTGCCAGCAGTTTATCTGGTAATTCACCCCTCCACTTT. It encodes CASSLSGNSPLHF.

CDR3 amino acids: CASSPGYTSGNTIYF. The CDR3 region has the DNA TGTGCCAGCAGCCCAGGGTATACCTCTGGAAACACCATATATTTT. The rearrangement links TRBV2 to TRBJ1-3; maybe TRBD1 (5 bases). The CDR3 loop spans 15 amino acids. V lost 6 bases, J lost 0 bases, and 12 bases lay in between. The germline V gene encodes CDR1 SNHLY and CDR2 FYNNEI.

The chain uses TRBV28 and TRBJ2-5; 12 nucleotides match TRBD2. With V trimmed by 9 bases and J by 5 bases, 13 bases remained unmatched. Germline CDR1 and CDR2: MDHEN and SYDVKM. The CDR3 has 16 amino acids. CDR3 bases: TGTGCCAGTTCGGCGGCTAGCGGGGGGGCCAGGGAGACCCAGTACTTC. It codes for CASSAASGGARETQYF.

The rearrangement joins TRBV28 to TRBJ1-2, with 8 nucleotides matching TRBD1. CDR1 is MDHEN and CDR2 is SYDVKM in the germline V gene. This CDR3 has 12 residues. V lost 6 bases, J lost 5 bases, and 2 bases stayed unmatched. The chain's CDR3 is CASRRTGYGYTF. The CDR3 region has the DNA TGTGCCAGCAGGAGGACAGGGTATGGCTACACCTTC.

The V gene is TRBV6-5, the J gene TRBJ2-1, with D maybe TRBD1 (8 bases). This CDR3 comprises 16 residues. Germline V CDR1 and CDR2: MNHEY, SVGAGI. Trimming removed 0 bases at V and 4 bases at J, with 13 bases between. The CDR3 here is CASSYSTGEGYNEQFF. The CDR3, as DNA: TGTGCCAGCAGTTACTCGACAGGGGAGGGGTACAATGAGCAGTTCTTC.

The CDR3 nucleotides are TGTGCCTGGACCCTCAGGATCCCGGGCATCGCCGAGCAGTACTTC. Encoded protein: CAWTLRIPGIAEQYF. The V call is TRBV30, the J call TRBJ2-7, with unresolved D. The V gene's germline CDR1 is GTSNPN and CDR2 SVGIG (reference sequence). This CDR3 region has 15 residues. Trimming left V 4 bases short and J 6 bases short, with 22 bases between.

The chain joins TRBV6-5 to TRBJ2-3; D not resolved. Germline-derived CDR1 and CDR2 are MNHEY and SVGAGI. The V and J ends lost 6 bases and 0 bases respectively, with 13 bases between them. CDR3 length: 15 amino acids. The CDR3 DNA reads as TGTGCCAGCAGCCCATGCAGAACTAGCACAGATACGCAGTATTTT. Its translation is CASSPCRTSTDTQYF.

The chain is built from TRBV2 and TRBJ1-6; weak D call: TRBD1 (5 bases). V gave up 10 bases and J gave up 10 bases, with 20 bases separating them. CDR1 is SNHLY, CDR2 FYNNEI, per germline. The CDR3 is 14 residues long. CDR3 nucleotides: TGTGCCACGAAGGGATCAGGGCCCCAATCACCCCTCCACTTT. Protein: CATKGSGPQSPLHF.

This chain connects TRBV29-1 to TRBJ2-5; unclear D gene. CDR1 SQVTM and CDR2 ANQGSEA come from the germline V gene. The V gene lost 5 bases and the J gene lost 8 bases, with 18 bases spanning the gap. The CDR3 loop spans 13 amino acids. The CDR3 loop reads CSVSGVGSVTQYF. CDR3 sequence (DNA): TGCAGCGTTTCAGGTGTGGGATCGGTAACCCAGTACTTC. The variable domain in full, with the rest retrieved from reference TRBV29-1 and TRBJ2-5, is SAVISQKPSRDICQRGTSLTIQCQVDSQVTMMFWYRQQPGQSLTLIATANQGSEATYESGFVIDKFPISRPNLTFSTLTVSNMSPEDSSIYLCSVSGVGSVTQYFGPGTRLLVL.

The chain links TRBV9 to TRBJ1-2; 7 bases fit TRBD1. The V and J ends lost 4 bases and 4 bases, in that order; junction bases with no gene match: 10. In germline, CDR1 is SGDLS, CDR2 YYNGEE. The CDR3 contains 15 residues. The CDR3 sequence: CASSPTRTGIYGYTF. The CDR3 bases are TGTGCCAGCAGCCCTACCCGGACAGGCATCTATGGCTACACCTTC.

The chain couples TRBV6-4 to TRBJ2-2, with no clear D. V was shortened by 6 bases and J by 6 bases, with 14 bases between the two germline ends. Germline V lookup: CDR1 MRHNA, CDR2 SNTAGT. The CDR3 is 14 amino acids. The CDR3 coding sequence is TGTGCCAGCAGACCTGACGGATATTCCGGGGAGCTGTTTTTT. It encodes CASRPDGYSGELFF.

J is TRBJ2-3 and V is TRBV6-5; a weak D match, TRBD2 (6 bases). The CDR3 is 14 amino acids. CDR1 is MNHEY, CDR2 SVGAGI, per germline. Between the trimmed V and J ends, which lost 4 bases and 6 bases, there was a span of 14 bases. CDR3 DNA sequence: TGTGCCAGCAGTTCTCATCGGGCGGGGGATACGCAGTATTTT. Its protein is CASSSHRAGDTQYF.

The rearrangement joins TRBV10-1 to TRBJ1-1, with 8 bases lining up with TRBD1. V was clipped by 10 bases and J by 4 bases; unmatched bases: 8. The CDR3 runs to 13 residues. CDR1 WNHNN and CDR2 SYGVQD come from the germline V gene (reference sequence). The chain's CDR3 is CATSGGFGTEAFF. Written as DNA, the CDR3 is TGCGCCACCTCAGGGGGCTTCGGCACTGAAGCTTTCTTT.

The rearrangement joins TRBV27 to TRBJ1-2, with 7 bases that match TRBD1. Trimming at V came to 0 bases and at J to 5 bases, leaving 3 bases not matched to a gene. This CDR3 is 14 amino acids long. CDR1 MNHEY and CDR2 SMNVEV come from the germline V gene (reference sequence). CDR3 region: CASSLSGGAYGYTF. CDR3 in DNA: TGTGCCAGCAGTTTATCAGGGGGCGCTTATGGCTACACCTTC.

This chain connects TRBV6-6 to TRBJ1-1, with D uncertain. Between the trimmed V and J ends, which lost 9 bases and 4 bases, there was a span of 15 bases. CDR1 is MNHNY, CDR2 SVGAGI, per germline (reference sequence). This CDR3 has 13 residues. CDR3 sequence reads: CASRIPGGTEAFF. CDR3 DNA sequence: TGTGCCAGTCGAATCCCAGGCGGCACTGAAGCTTTCTTT.

The chain joins TRBV6-1 to TRBJ1-1, with D uncertain. The CDR3 length is 14 residues. The germline V gene encodes CDR1 MNHNS and CDR2 SASEGT. The V end lost 7 bases, the J end lost 11 bases, and 23 bases lay between the germline ends. CDR3 bases: TGTGCCAGCACTCTTACCCTCGGACCCCGGGATGCTTTCTTT. This gives the protein CASTLTLGPRDAFF.

A single count supports this clone. The chain couples TRBV2 to TRBJ1-5, with TRBD1 as a possible D gene (6 bases). CDR3 length equals 15 residues. CDR1 and CDR2 (germline): SNHLY, FYNNEI. The V and J ends lost 4 bases and 2 bases respectively, with 12 bases between them. CDR3 in DNA: TGTGCCAGCAGTGTAGGGGGTAAAGGCAATCAGCCCCAGCATTTT. Amino acids: CASSVGGKGNQPQHF.

This sequence joins TRBV6-5 and TRBJ1-2; a possible D gene is TRBD1 (5 bases). This CDR3 is built from 14 residues. The V end was cut by 4 bases, the J end by 3 bases, with 12 bases between. CDR1 MNHEY and CDR2 SVGAGI come from the germline V gene. The CDR3 loop is CASSWDGRDYGYTF. The DNA of the CDR3 is TGTGCCAGCAGTTGGGACGGGAGGGACTATGGCTACACCTTC.

The V call is TRBV4-1, the J call TRBJ2-7; TRBD2 matches at 11 bases. Germline V CDR1 and CDR2: MGHRA, YSYEKL. The CDR3 runs 17 residues. V gave up 10 bases and J gave up 3 bases; unmatched junction bases: 17. The CDR3, as DNA: TGCGCCACTTCCAGAAGTGGGGCTCTAGCGGGGGGCTACGAGCAGTACTTC. It yields the protein CATSRSGALAGGYEQYF.

The gene calls are TRBV6-1 and TRBJ2-3, with D possibly called TRBD1 or TRBD2 (5 bases each). The V end lost 0 bases, the J end lost 0 bases, and 10 bases lay between the germline ends. CDR1 is MNHNS and CDR2 is SASEGT in the germline V gene. The CDR3 spans 16 residues. CDR3 sequence: CASSEARAGSTDTQYF. The CDR3 DNA follows: TGTGCCAGCAGTGAAGCGCGGGCAGGGAGCACAGATACGCAGTATTTT.

This sequence joins TRBV5-4 and TRBJ2-5; 7 bases are a match to TRBD2. The CDR3 spans 14 residues. The germline CDR1 and CDR2 sequences are SGHNT and YYREEE (reference sequence). The junction had 6 bases not matched to a gene; V was cut back by 2 bases and J by 5 bases. The chain's CDR3 is CASSFRTRMETQYF. The CDR3 region has the DNA TGTGCCAGCAGCTTCCGGACTAGAATGGAGACCCAGTACTTC.

A word on this clone: The same CDR3 also results from other DNA sequences found in this sample. The CDR3 loop is CASSQVGTSTDTQYF. As DNA, the CDR3 is TGCGCCAGCAGCCAAGTCGGGACTAGCACAGATACGCAGTATTTT. The V gene is TRBV4-1, the J gene TRBJ2-3; a weak D match, TRBD2 (6 bases). The CDR3 length is 15 residues. V was cut by 1 base and J by 0 bases, with 8 bases left in between. Germline CDR1 and CDR2: MGHRA and YSYEKL.